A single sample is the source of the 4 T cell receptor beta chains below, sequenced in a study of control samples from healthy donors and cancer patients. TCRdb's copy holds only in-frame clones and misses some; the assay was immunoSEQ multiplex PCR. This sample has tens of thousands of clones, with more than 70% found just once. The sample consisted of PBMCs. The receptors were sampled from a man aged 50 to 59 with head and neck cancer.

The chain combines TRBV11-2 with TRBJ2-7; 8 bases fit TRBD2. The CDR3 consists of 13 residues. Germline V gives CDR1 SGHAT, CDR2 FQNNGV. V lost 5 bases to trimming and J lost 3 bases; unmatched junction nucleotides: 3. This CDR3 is CASSLLAGYEQYF. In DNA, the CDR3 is TGTGCCAGCAGCCTCCTAGCGGGCTACGAGCAGTACTTC.

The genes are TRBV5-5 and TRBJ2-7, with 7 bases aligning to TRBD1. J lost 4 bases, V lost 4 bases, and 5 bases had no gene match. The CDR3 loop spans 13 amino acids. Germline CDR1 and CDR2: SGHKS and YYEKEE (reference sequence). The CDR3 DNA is TGTGCCAGCAGCGCGGACAGGTCATACGAGCAGTACTTC. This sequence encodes CASSADRSYEQYF.

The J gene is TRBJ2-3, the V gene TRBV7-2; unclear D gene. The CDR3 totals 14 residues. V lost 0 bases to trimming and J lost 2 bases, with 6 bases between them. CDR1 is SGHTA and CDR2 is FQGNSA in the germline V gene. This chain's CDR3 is CASSLAAHTDTQYF. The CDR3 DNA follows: TGTGCCAGCAGCTTAGCGGCCCACACAGATACGCAGTATTTT.

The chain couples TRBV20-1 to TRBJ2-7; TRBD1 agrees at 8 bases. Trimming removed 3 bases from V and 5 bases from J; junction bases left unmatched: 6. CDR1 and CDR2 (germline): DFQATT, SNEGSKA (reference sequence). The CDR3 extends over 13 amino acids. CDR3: CSASRTGPNEQYF. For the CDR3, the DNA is TGCAGTGCTAGTAGGACAGGGCCCAACGAGCAGTACTTC.